This TCR beta chain appears in the sequencing data of a study of cytomegalovirus exposure and HLA in healthy donors. General study results and limits: The authors enumerated roughly 160 TCR beta chains as linked to cytomegalovirus. Published work reported that the classifier diagnosed cytomegalovirus status with high specificity and sensitivity.

The donors belonged to the roughly 130-subject validation cohort, separate from the roughly 700-subject first cohort. The data were produced by immunoSEQ multiplex PCR, yet TCRdb's version contains in-frame clones alone and is incomplete. The top ten clones hold 2.9% of a sample with 200,000 or so clones, almost 90% of them seen once. Turning to this clone: Its antigen is currently unknown.

The sequenced material came from PBMCs. This clonotype was sampled from a woman aged 18-29 years in good health and CMV-seronegative.

The DNA of the CDR3 is TGTGCCAGCAGTTACTCGGGCCAGCGGGATCTAGAGACCCAGTACTTC. It specifies CASSYSGQRDLETQYF. The chain uses TRBV6-5 and TRBJ2-5; 7 positions agree with TRBD2. The V and J ends lost 0 bases and 4 bases, in that order; junction bases with no gene match: 8. Germline V gene sequence: CDR1 MNHEY, CDR2 SVGAGI. This CDR3 has 16 amino acids.